The 21 T cell receptor beta chains presented below share a single source sample, sequenced in a study of PD-1 blockade in classical Hodgkin lymphoma. Each of the patients experienced relapse following autologous stem cell transplantation, and their brentuximab vedotin exposure differed. TCRdb's copy holds only in-frame clones and misses some; the assay was immunoSEQ multiplex PCR. This table holds around 4,500 clones, approximately 70% found once. The starting material was peripheral blood mononuclear cells (PBMCs), obtained before the second cycle of nivolumab. These TCRs come from a human donor with classical Hodgkin lymphoma.

This clone occurred a few times. The chain carries TRBV2 and TRBJ2-1, with 8 bases aligning to TRBD1. The V segment lost 5 bases and the J segment 2 bases; nucleotides outside the gene matches: 5. The V gene's germline CDR1 is SNHLY and CDR2 FYNNEI. The CDR3 is 15 residues long. The CDR3 sequence is CASSQTGAAYNEQFF. CDR3 sequence (DNA): TGTGCCAGCAGTCAGACAGGGGCGGCCTACAATGAGCAGTTCTTC.

The chain has TRBV28 and TRBJ2-3, with D unclear. CDR3 length: 14 residues. Germline CDR1 and CDR2: MDHEN and SYDVKM. Trimming pared 5 bases from V and 1 base from J, leaving 10 bases between. As DNA, the CDR3 is TGTGCCAGCAGTCCTACAAGCCGCACAGATACGCAGTATTTT. Amino acid sequence: CASSPTSRTDTQYF.

This clone was picked up a small number of times. The rearrangement uses TRBV5-1 and TRBJ2-2; D possibly corresponds to TRBD1 (6 bases). V lost 4 bases to trimming and J lost 0 bases, with 10 bases between them. The CDR3 has 15 residues. CDR1 is SGHRS and CDR2 is YFSETQ in the germline V gene. The DNA for the CDR3 is TGCGCCAGCAGCACACAGGGCCCGAACACCGGGGAGCTGTTTTTT. The encoded protein is CASSTQGPNTGELFF. Drawing the rest from reference TRBV5-1 and TRBJ2-2, the complete variable domain is KAGVTQTPRYLIKTRGQQVTLSCSPISGHRSVSWYQQTPGQGLQFLFEYFSETQRNKGNFPGRFSGRQFSNSRSEMNVSTLELGDSALYLCASSTQGPNTGELFFGEGSRLTVL.

The chain is built from TRBV4-2 and TRBJ2-2; D is unresolved. V was clipped by 4 bases and J by 3 bases, with 15 bases between them. CDR1 and CDR2 (germline): LGHNA, YNFKEQ. This CDR3 contains 16 residues. The CDR3 bases are TGTGCCAGCAGCCGCACTGGAGCATCGCACACCGGGGAGCTGTTTTTT. Amino acid sequence: CASSRTGASHTGELFF.

V gene TRBV10-3 combines with J gene TRBJ2-7; D assignment may be TRBD1 or TRBD2 (5 bases each). Trimming stripped 4 bases from V and 4 bases from J, with 14 bases between. The V gene's germline CDR1 is ENHRY and CDR2 SYGVKD. The CDR3 has 14 amino acids. DNA for the CDR3: TGTGCCATCAGTGCGGGGCAGGAGGCTTACGAGCAGTACTTC. This sequence encodes CAISAGQEAYEQYF.

The V call is TRBV7-2, the J call TRBJ2-3, with no clear D. Trimming took 1 base from V and 5 from J, leaving 7 bases between them. This CDR3 region has 13 residues. Germline CDR1 reads SGHTA; CDR2 reads FQGNSA. The CDR3 reads CASSLGLLDTQYF. In DNA form, the CDR3 reads TGTGCCAGCAGCTTAGGGCTTTTAGATACGCAGTATTTT.

This clone turned up a few times. The chain has TRBV19 and TRBJ2-1; perhaps TRBD2 as D (5 bases). The length of the CDR3 is 15 residues. The germline V gene has CDR1 LNHDA and CDR2 SQIVND (reference sequence). Trimming cost V 5 bases and J 1 base, with 12 bases left between them. The CDR3 DNA reads as TGTGCCAGTAGTGCCACCCCGGGGTCCTACAATGAGCAGTTCTTC. Translation: CASSATPGSYNEQFF.

The V and J genes are TRBV7-6 and TRBJ1-2, with 7 positions matching TRBD1. CDR3 length: 13 amino acids. After removal of 1 base from V and 7 bases from J, the junction contained 3 bases not matched to a gene. CDR1 is SGHVS, CDR2 FNYEAQ, per germline. The CDR3 DNA reads TGTGCCAGCAGCTTAGAGGGGGCCGGTGGCTACACCTTC. Its translation: CASSLEGAGGYTF.

This chain uses TRBV5-1 with TRBJ1-3; TRBD1 might be the D (5 bases). The V gene lost 0 bases and the J gene lost 0 bases, with 7 bases spanning the gap. Germline CDR1 and CDR2: SGHRS and YFSETQ. This CDR3 spans 15 amino acids. CDR3 bases: TGCGCCAGCAGCTTGGGACAGACCTCTGGAAACACCATATATTTT. This codes for CASSLGQTSGNTIYF.

The rearrangement uses TRBV7-2 and TRBJ1-1, with a weak D call TRBD1 (5 bases). V dropped 0 bases and J dropped 7 bases, with 9 bases sitting between them. CDR1 SGHTA and CDR2 FQGNSA come from the germline V gene. The CDR3 is 13 residues long. The CDR3 here is CASSLAGPFEAFF. The CDR3 coding sequence is TGTGCCAGCAGCTTAGCGGGGCCGTTTGAAGCTTTCTTT.

This clone was recorded a few times. V is TRBV27 and J is TRBJ1-1; no clear D. The germline V gene has CDR1 MNHEY and CDR2 SMNVEV (reference sequence). The germline V and J ends were trimmed by 3 bases and 2 bases, with 7 bases remaining between them. The CDR3 totals 13 residues. For the CDR3, the DNA is TGTGCCAGCAGTTTTCGGCCTAACACTGAAGCTTTCTTT. Its translation: CASSFRPNTEAFF.

This clone was recorded a few times. V is TRBV4-1 and J is TRBJ2-1; D is uncertain. The CDR3 extends over 16 amino acids. Trimming pared 0 bases from V and 0 bases from J, leaving 9 bases between. Germline lookup yields CDR1 MGHRA and CDR2 YSYEKL. The CDR3 bases are TGCGCCAGCAGCCAAGAGGACGGTAGCTCCTACAATGAGCAGTTCTTC. Translation: CASSQEDGSSYNEQFF.

The rearrangement joins TRBV7-7 to TRBJ2-6; D gene unclear. V lost 3 bases and J 5 bases, leaving 20 bases between the germline ends. The CDR3 is made up of 18 amino acids. The germline CDR1 and CDR2 sequences are SSHAT and FNYEAQ (reference sequence). The CDR3 sequence is CASSFIIVPQSRANVLTF. In nucleotides, the CDR3 is TGTGCCAGCAGCTTTATTATAGTGCCACAAAGTCGGGCCAACGTCCTGACTTTC.

This clone has just a few counts. The chain recombines TRBV10-3 with TRBJ2-1; TRBD2 matches 7 bases. Germline-derived CDR1 and CDR2 are ENHRY and SYGVKD. This CDR3 region has 14 residues. V gave up 2 bases and J gave up 10 bases; unmatched junction bases: 8. The CDR3 is CAISENPTSDEQFF. In DNA, the CDR3 is TGTGCCATCAGTGAGAATCCTACTAGCGACGAGCAGTTCTTC.

V and J are TRBV2 and TRBJ2-1; D is unresolved. CDR1 is SNHLY, CDR2 FYNNEI, per germline. V lost 4 bases and J lost 5, with 6 bases in between. The length of the CDR3 is 12 residues. CDR3 nucleotide sequence: TGTGCCAGCAGTGTGTACCACAATGAGCAGTTCTTC. Encoded protein: CASSVYHNEQFF.

The chain links TRBV7-6 to TRBJ2-2, with no clear D. Trimming removed 5 bases from V and 0 bases from J, with 10 bases in between. The CDR3 totals 15 residues. Germline values: CDR1 SGHVS, CDR2 FNYEAQ. The CDR3 spells CASSPTVPNTGELFF. As DNA, the CDR3 is TGTGCCAGCAGCCCGACCGTCCCGAACACCGGGGAGCTGTTTTTT.

This chain joins TRBV5-6 and TRBJ2-3; 7 nucleotides agree with TRBD2. CDR3 length equals 13 residues. V was clipped by 6 bases and J by 5 bases; unmatched bases: 6. The V gene's germline CDR1 is SGHDT and CDR2 YYEEEE. The DNA for the CDR3 is TGTGCCAGCACGACTAGCCGGGGAGATACGCAGTATTTT. This translates into CASTTSRGDTQYF. Full variable domain (missing parts from reference TRBV5-6 and TRBJ2-3): DAGVTQSPTHLIKTRGQQVTLRCSPKSGHDTVSWYQQALGQGPQFIFQYYEEEERQRGNFPDRFSGHQFPNYSSELNVNALLLGDSALYLCASTTSRGDTQYFGPGTRLTVL.

The V call is TRBV15, the J call TRBJ2-4, with 7 bases matching TRBD1. The V and J ends lost 0 bases and 12 bases, in that order; junction bases with no gene match: 17. Germline lookup yields CDR1 LNHNV and CDR2 YYDKDF (reference sequence). This CDR3 is built from 17 residues. The CDR3 protein is CATSRDEGLGRGRPQYF. In nucleotides, the CDR3 is TGTGCCACCAGCAGAGATGAGGGTCTCGGCAGGGGGAGACCTCAGTACTTC.

The rearrangement uses TRBV9 and TRBJ1-2, with 8 nucleotides matching TRBD1. From germline, CDR1 is SGDLS and CDR2 YYNGEE. V shed 4 bases and J 5 bases; nucleotides not matched to a gene: 13. CDR3 size: 16 residues. The DNA of the CDR3 is TGTGCCAGCAGCTCGGGACAGGCCATAGCGGGGTATGGCTACACCTTC. It encodes CASSSGQAIAGYGYTF.

The chain combines TRBV27 with TRBJ1-1; perhaps TRBD1 as D (5 bases). Per the germline V gene, CDR1 is MNHEY and CDR2 is SMNVEV (reference sequence). V shed 2 bases and J shed 4 bases, with 14 bases lying between them. This CDR3 has 15 amino acids. The CDR3 nucleotides are TGTGCCAGCAGTTTAGGGGTCAGGGCGGGCACTGAAGCTTTCTTT. This gives the protein CASSLGVRAGTEAFF.

This chain joins TRBV5-1 and TRBJ1-1, with D perhaps TRBD1 (6 bases). This CDR3 comprises 16 residues. Trimming removed 0 bases at V and 0 bases at J, with 12 bases between. The V gene's germline CDR1 is SGHRS and CDR2 YFSETQ. In nucleotides, the CDR3 is TGCGCCAGCAGCTTGGGTCTAGGACAGCTGAACACTGAAGCTTTCTTT. Its translation: CASSLGLGQLNTEAFF.